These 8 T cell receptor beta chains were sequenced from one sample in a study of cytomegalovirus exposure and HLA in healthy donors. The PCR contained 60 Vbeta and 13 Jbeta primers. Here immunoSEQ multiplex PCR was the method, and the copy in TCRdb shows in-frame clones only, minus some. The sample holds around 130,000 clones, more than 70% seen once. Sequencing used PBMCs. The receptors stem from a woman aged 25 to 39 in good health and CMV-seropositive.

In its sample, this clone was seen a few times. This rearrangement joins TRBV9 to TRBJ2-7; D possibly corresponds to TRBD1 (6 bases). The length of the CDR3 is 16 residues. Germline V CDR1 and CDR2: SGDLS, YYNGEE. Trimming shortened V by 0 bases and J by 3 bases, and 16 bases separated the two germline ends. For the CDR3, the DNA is TGTGCCAGCAGCGTAGAGGGACACAGTGCCTACTACGAGCAGTACTTC. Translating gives CASSVEGHSAYYEQYF. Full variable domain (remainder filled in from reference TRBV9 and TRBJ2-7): DSGVTQTPKHLITATGQRVTLRCSPRSGDLSVYWYQQSLDQGLQFLIQYYNGEERAKGNILERFSAQQFPDLHSELNLSSLELGDSALYFCASSVEGHSAYYEQYFGPGTRLTVT.

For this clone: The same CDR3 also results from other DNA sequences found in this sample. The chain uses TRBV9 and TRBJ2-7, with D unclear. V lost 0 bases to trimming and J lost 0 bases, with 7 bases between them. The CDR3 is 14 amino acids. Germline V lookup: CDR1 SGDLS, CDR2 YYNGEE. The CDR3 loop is CASSVGLASYEQYF. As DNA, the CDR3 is TGTGCCAGCAGCGTAGGGTTGGCCTCCTACGAGCAGTACTTC.

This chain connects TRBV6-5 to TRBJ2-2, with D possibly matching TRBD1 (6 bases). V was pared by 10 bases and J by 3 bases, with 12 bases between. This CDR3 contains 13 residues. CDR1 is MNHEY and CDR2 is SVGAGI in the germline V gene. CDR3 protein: CATRDTHTGELFF. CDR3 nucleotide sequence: TGTGCCACCCGGGACACCCACACCGGGGAGCTGTTTTTT.

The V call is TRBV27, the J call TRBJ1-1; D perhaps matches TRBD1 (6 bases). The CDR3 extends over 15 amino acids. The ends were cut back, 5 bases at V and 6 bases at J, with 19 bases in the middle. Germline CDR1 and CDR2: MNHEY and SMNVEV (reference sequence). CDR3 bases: TGTGCCAGCAGTCCCGGGGGCGGGGGATGGTCTGAAGCTTTCTTT. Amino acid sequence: CASSPGGGGWSEAFF.

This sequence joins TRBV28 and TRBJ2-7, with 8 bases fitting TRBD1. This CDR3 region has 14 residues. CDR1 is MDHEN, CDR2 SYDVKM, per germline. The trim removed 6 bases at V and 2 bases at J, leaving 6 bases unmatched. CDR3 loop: CASSLDRGPYEQYF. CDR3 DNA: TGTGCCAGCAGCTTAGACAGGGGACCCTACGAGCAGTACTTC.

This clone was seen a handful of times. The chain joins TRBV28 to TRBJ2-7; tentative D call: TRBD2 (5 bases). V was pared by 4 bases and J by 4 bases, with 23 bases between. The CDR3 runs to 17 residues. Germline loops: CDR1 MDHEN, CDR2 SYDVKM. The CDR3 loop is CASSWPPRLTMTYEQYF. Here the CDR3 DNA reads TGTGCCAGCAGTTGGCCCCCAAGGCTGACTATGACTTACGAGCAGTACTTC.

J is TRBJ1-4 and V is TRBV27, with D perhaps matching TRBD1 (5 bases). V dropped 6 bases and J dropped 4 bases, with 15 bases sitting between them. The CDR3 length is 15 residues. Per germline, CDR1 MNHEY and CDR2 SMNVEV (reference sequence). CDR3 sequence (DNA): TGTGCCAGCAGACTCTGGGGGGGGGTTAATGAAAAACTGTTTTTT. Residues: CASRLWGGVNEKLFF.

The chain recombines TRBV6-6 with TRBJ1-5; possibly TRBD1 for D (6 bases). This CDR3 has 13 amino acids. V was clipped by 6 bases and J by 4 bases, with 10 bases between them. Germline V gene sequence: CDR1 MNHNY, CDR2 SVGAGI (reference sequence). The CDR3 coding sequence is TGTGCCAGCAGGCCGCAGGGGAATCAGCCCCAGCATTTT. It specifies CASRPQGNQPQHF.